These T cell receptor beta chains were read from a single sample in a study of blood T cell repertoires in COVID-19. Clones were sequenced by immunoSEQ multiplex PCR, and TCRdb holds only the in-frame ones, with some missing. The sample holds about 260,000 clones, more than 85% seen once. The specimen was PBMCs or T cells enriched from blood (not recorded which). The origin of the receptors is a man aged 35-49 years who had been exposed to COVID-19. Each CDR3 is given with its conserved first and last residue. The D gene is left open where the match is weak. Size is omitted from some rows. Given values are once, few, many or a class for expanded clones.

d_call: TRBD1; clone_size: .; cdr3_length: 15; j_call: TRBJ1-3; v_call: TRBV5-1; cdr3_aa: CASSPDRITGNTIYF; cdr3_nt: TGCGCCAGCAGCCCGGACAGGATCACTGGAAACACCATATATTTT
d_call: TRBD1; clone_size: .; cdr3_length: 14; j_call: TRBJ2-1; v_call: TRBV5-1; cdr3_aa: CASSFSGTGDEQFF; cdr3_nt: TGCGCCAGCAGCTTCTCCGGGACAGGGGACGAGCAGTTCTTC
d_call: TRBD1; clone_size: .; cdr3_length: 14; j_call: TRBJ2-3; v_call: TRBV5-6; cdr3_aa: CASSQGQGTDTQYF; cdr3_nt: TGTGCCAGCAGCCAGGGACAGGGAACAGATACGCAGTATTTT
d_call: .; clone_size: .; cdr3_length: 13; j_call: TRBJ1-2; v_call: TRBV19; cdr3_aa: CASNRDLNYGYTF; cdr3_nt: TGTGCCAGTAACAGGGATCTTAACTATGGCTACACCTTC
d_call: TRBD2; clone_size: .; cdr3_length: 13; j_call: TRBJ2-2; v_call: TRBV6-5; cdr3_aa: CASKLAGGRELFF; cdr3_nt: TGTGCCAGCAAGCTAGCGGGAGGGCGGGAGCTGTTTTTT
d_call: TRBD1; clone_size: .; cdr3_length: 17; j_call: TRBJ1-1; v_call: TRBV19; cdr3_aa: CASSDRRTGGLNTEAFF; cdr3_nt: TGTGCCAGTAGTGACAGACGGACAGGGGGGCTGAACACTGAAGCTTTCTTT
d_call: TRBD1; clone_size: .; cdr3_length: 17; j_call: TRBJ1-2; v_call: TRBV19; cdr3_aa: CASSIDPGTGAAYGYTF; cdr3_nt: TGTGCCAGTAGTATAGACCCGGGAACAGGGGCGGCCTATGGCTACACCTTC
d_call: TRBD1; clone_size: .; cdr3_length: 14; j_call: TRBJ1-4; v_call: TRBV5-6; cdr3_aa: CASSWDSSNEKLFF; cdr3_nt: TGTGCCAGCAGCTGGGACAGCTCTAATGAAAAACTGTTTTTT
d_call: TRBD2; clone_size: few; cdr3_length: 15; j_call: TRBJ2-7; v_call: TRBV27; cdr3_aa: CASSFGSSGINEQYF; cdr3_nt: TGTGCCAGCAGTTTCGGGTCTAGCGGGATCAACGAGCAGTACTTC
d_call: TRBD1; clone_size: .; cdr3_length: 15; j_call: TRBJ1-5; v_call: TRBV18; cdr3_aa: CASSPRGPSNQPQHF; cdr3_nt: TGTGCCAGCTCACCAAGGGGGCCTAGCAATCAGCCCCAGCATTTT
d_call: .; clone_size: .; cdr3_length: 13; j_call: TRBJ1-5; v_call: TRBV12-3/TRBV12-4; cdr3_aa: CASTREGNQPQHF; cdr3_nt: TGTGCCAGCACCCGGGAAGGCAATCAGCCCCAGCATTTT
d_call: TRBD2; clone_size: .; cdr3_length: 16; j_call: TRBJ2-5; v_call: TRBV7-9; cdr3_aa: CASSPPGLAVKETQYF; cdr3_nt: TGTGCCAGCAGCCCGCCGGGACTAGCGGTTAAAGAGACCCAGTACTTC
d_call: .; clone_size: .; cdr3_length: 15; j_call: TRBJ2-7; v_call: TRBV7-3; cdr3_aa: CASSLDAGASIEQYF; cdr3_nt: TGTGCCAGCAGCTTAGATGCAGGGGCCTCTATCGAGCAGTACTTC
d_call: TRBD1; clone_size: .; cdr3_length: 15; j_call: TRBJ1-4; v_call: TRBV19; cdr3_aa: CASSKQQGVNEKLFF; cdr3_nt: TGTGCCAGTAGTAAACAACAGGGGGTTAATGAAAAACTGTTTTTT
d_call: TRBD1; clone_size: .; cdr3_length: 14; j_call: TRBJ1-2; v_call: TRBV19; cdr3_aa: CASSIVTGARGYTF; cdr3_nt: TGTGCCAGTAGTATAGTTACAGGGGCGCGGGGCTACACCTTC
d_call: TRBD1; clone_size: .; cdr3_length: 14; j_call: TRBJ1-5; v_call: TRBV19; cdr3_aa: CASSTDRGGQPQHF; cdr3_nt: TGTGCCAGTAGTACCGACAGGGGTGGGCAGCCCCAGCATTTT
d_call: TRBD1; clone_size: few; cdr3_length: 15; j_call: TRBJ1-4; v_call: TRBV4-2; cdr3_aa: CASSQAQGVGEKLFF; cdr3_nt: TGTGCCAGCAGCCAAGCACAGGGGGTAGGAGAAAAACTGTTTTTT
d_call: TRBD2; clone_size: once; cdr3_length: 15; j_call: TRBJ2-1; v_call: TRBV5-1; cdr3_aa: CASSLVASGYNEQFF; cdr3_nt: TGCGCCAGCAGCTTGGTGGCTAGCGGATACAATGAGCAGTTCTTC
d_call: .; clone_size: .; cdr3_length: 14; j_call: TRBJ2-7; v_call: TRBV7-2; cdr3_aa: CASRELVPRYEQYF; cdr3_nt: TGTGCCAGCAGGGAACTAGTCCCTAGGTACGAGCAGTACTTC
d_call: .; clone_size: .; cdr3_length: 13; j_call: TRBJ1-1; v_call: TRBV11-2; cdr3_aa: CASSPLSYTEAFF; cdr3_nt: TGTGCCAGCAGCCCCCTCTCGTACACTGAAGCTTTCTTT
d_call: .; clone_size: .; cdr3_length: 17; j_call: TRBJ1-5; v_call: TRBV19; cdr3_aa: CASSSIPRVVGNQPQHF; cdr3_nt: TGTGCCAGTAGTTCTATTCCACGGGTAGTGGGCAATCAGCCCCAGCATTTT
d_call: TRBD1; clone_size: .; cdr3_length: 13; j_call: TRBJ2-7; v_call: TRBV2; cdr3_aa: CASSRDSSYEQYF; cdr3_nt: TGTGCCAGCAGCCGGGACAGCTCCTACGAGCAGTACTTC
d_call: .; clone_size: once; cdr3_length: 19; j_call: TRBJ1-5; v_call: TRBV19; cdr3_aa: CASRTFRGGDRKSNQPQHF; cdr3_nt: TGTGCCAGCCGGACGTTTAGAGGGGGGGATAGAAAGAGCAATCAGCCCCAGCATTTT
d_call: .; clone_size: .; cdr3_length: 16; j_call: TRBJ2-1; v_call: TRBV27; cdr3_aa: CASSDPGSFSYNEQFF; cdr3_nt: TGTGCCAGCAGCGATCCAGGATCCTTCTCCTACAATGAGCAGTTCTTC
d_call: .; clone_size: .; cdr3_length: 15; j_call: TRBJ1-1; v_call: TRBV7-2; cdr3_aa: CASSLFTDGVTEAFF; cdr3_nt: TGTGCCAGCAGCTTATTTACCGACGGGGTGACTGAAGCTTTCTTT
d_call: TRBD1; clone_size: .; cdr3_length: 18; j_call: TRBJ1-5; v_call: TRBV24-1; cdr3_aa: CATNYDKQGFLSNQPQHF; cdr3_nt: TGTGCCACCAACTATGATAAACAGGGGTTTTTGAGCAATCAGCCCCAGCATTTT
d_call: TRBD1; clone_size: .; cdr3_length: 13; j_call: TRBJ1-4; v_call: TRBV9; cdr3_aa: CASSLDRNEKLFF; cdr3_nt: TGTGCCAGCAGCCTGGACAGGAATGAAAAACTGTTTTTT
d_call: TRBD1; clone_size: once; cdr3_length: 11; j_call: TRBJ1-1; v_call: TRBV11-2; cdr3_aa: CASRGQEEAFF; cdr3_nt: TGTGCCAGCAGGGGACAGGAGGAAGCTTTCTTT
d_call: .; clone_size: few; cdr3_length: 14; j_call: TRBJ2-1; v_call: TRBV4-1; cdr3_aa: CASSPQDWNNEQFF; cdr3_nt: TGCGCCAGCAGCCCCCAGGACTGGAACAATGAGCAGTTCTTC
d_call: TRBD1; clone_size: .; cdr3_length: 12; j_call: TRBJ2-5; v_call: TRBV5-1; cdr3_aa: CASSRDRQTQYF; cdr3_nt: TGCGCCAGCAGCAGGGACAGGCAGACCCAGTACTTC
d_call: TRBD2; clone_size: .; cdr3_length: 15; j_call: TRBJ2-7; v_call: TRBV6-1; cdr3_aa: CASSEALAGLYEQYF; cdr3_nt: TGTGCCAGCAGTGAAGCGCTAGCGGGCCTCTACGAGCAGTACTTC
d_call: .; clone_size: .; cdr3_length: 15; j_call: TRBJ2-2; v_call: TRBV11-2; cdr3_aa: CASSLSSRDSGELFF; cdr3_nt: TGTGCCAGCAGCTTGAGTTCGCGGGACTCCGGGGAGCTGTTTTTT
d_call: TRBD1; clone_size: .; cdr3_length: 18; j_call: TRBJ2-1; v_call: TRBV15; cdr3_aa: CATSRTGQGHLPGGEQFF; cdr3_nt: TGTGCCACCAGCAGAACTGGACAGGGTCACTTACCCGGCGGTGAGCAGTTCTTC
d_call: .; clone_size: .; cdr3_length: 15; j_call: TRBJ1-1; v_call: TRBV7-6; cdr3_aa: CASSPRRGWDTEAFF; cdr3_nt: TGTGCCAGCAGCCCTCGGAGAGGCTGGGACACTGAAGCTTTCTTT
d_call: TRBD2; clone_size: .; cdr3_length: 16; j_call: TRBJ2-1; v_call: TRBV7-6; cdr3_aa: CASSLGQAGVYNEQFF; cdr3_nt: TGTGCCAGCAGCTTAGGACAAGCGGGAGTCTACAATGAGCAGTTCTTC
d_call: TRBD1; clone_size: .; cdr3_length: 14; j_call: TRBJ2-5; v_call: TRBV15; cdr3_aa: CATSRDRGPETQYF; cdr3_nt: TGTGCCACCAGCAGGGACAGGGGGCCAGAGACCCAGTACTTC
d_call: TRBD1; clone_size: .; cdr3_length: 12; j_call: TRBJ1-1; v_call: TRBV19; cdr3_aa: CASAGGFQEAFF; cdr3_nt: TGTGCCAGTGCAGGGGGCTTTCAGGAAGCTTTCTTT
d_call: .; clone_size: .; cdr3_length: 16; j_call: TRBJ2-2; v_call: TRBV4-1; cdr3_aa: CASSQVWDTSPGELFF; cdr3_nt: TGCGCCAGCAGCCAAGTATGGGACACCTCACCTGGGGAGCTGTTTTTT
d_call: .; clone_size: .; cdr3_length: 15; j_call: TRBJ2-5; v_call: TRBV21-1; cdr3_aa: CASSKALRGLETQYF; cdr3_nt: TGTGCCAGCAGCAAAGCGCTAAGGGGCCTAGAGACCCAGTACTTC
d_call: .; clone_size: once; cdr3_length: 12; j_call: TRBJ1-1; v_call: TRBV28; cdr3_aa: CASSFIKRSAFF; cdr3_nt: TGTGCCAGCAGTTTCATTAAACGGTCCGCTTTCTTT
d_call: .; clone_size: .; cdr3_length: 13; j_call: TRBJ1-1; v_call: TRBV12-3/TRBV12-4; cdr3_aa: CASSLGPNTEAFF; cdr3_nt: TGTGCCAGCAGTTTGGGGCCGAACACTGAAGCTTTCTTT
d_call: .; clone_size: .; cdr3_length: 13; j_call: TRBJ2-7; v_call: TRBV12-3/TRBV12-4; cdr3_aa: CASSSLQGGEQYF; cdr3_nt: TGTGCCAGCAGTTCATTACAGGGTGGCGAGCAGTACTTC
d_call: .; clone_size: .; cdr3_length: 15; j_call: TRBJ1-1; v_call: TRBV5-6; cdr3_aa: CASSSGGWTLYEAFF; cdr3_nt: TGTGCCAGCAGCTCCGGAGGGTGGACCCTTTATGAAGCTTTCTTT
d_call: .; clone_size: .; cdr3_length: 16; j_call: TRBJ1-1; v_call: TRBV5-6; cdr3_aa: CASSFGGRGWDTEAFF; cdr3_nt: TGTGCCAGCAGCTTTGGTGGCAGGGGTTGGGACACTGAAGCTTTCTTT